The TCR beta chain described here comes from a study of Tregs in tolerant kidney transplant recipients. Study results and limitations: Nucleotide sequences could not be compared across some patients' samples due to primer changes.

V was clipped by 4 bases and J by 11 bases, with 13 bases between them. CDR1 and CDR2 (germline): SGHDT, YYEEEE. This CDR3 is built from 12 residues. About this clone: Its cognate antigen is unknown.

The repertoire was sequenced with immunoSEQ multiplex PCR; TCRdb's copy has only in-frame clones and lacks some. The data hold about 94,000 clones, with 93% observed a single time. The rearrangement uses TRBV5-6 and TRBJ2-1, with TRBD2 as a possible D gene (7 bases). The receptor was derived from a human donor who received a combined kidney and bone marrow transplant. Here the sequenced sample was CD4+ T cells from blood, taken before the transplant. The CDR3 loop is CASSGGAWQQFF. The CDR3 DNA sequence: TGTGCCAGCAGCGGGGGGGCCTGGCAGCAGTTCTTC. The entire variable domain, with the rest obtained from reference TRBV5-6 and TRBJ2-1, is as follows: DAGVTQSPTHLIKTRGQQVTLRCSPKSGHDTVSWYQQALGQGPQFIFQYYEEEERQRGNFPDRFSGHQFPNYSSELNVNALLLGDSALYLCASSGGAWQQFFGPGTRLTVL.